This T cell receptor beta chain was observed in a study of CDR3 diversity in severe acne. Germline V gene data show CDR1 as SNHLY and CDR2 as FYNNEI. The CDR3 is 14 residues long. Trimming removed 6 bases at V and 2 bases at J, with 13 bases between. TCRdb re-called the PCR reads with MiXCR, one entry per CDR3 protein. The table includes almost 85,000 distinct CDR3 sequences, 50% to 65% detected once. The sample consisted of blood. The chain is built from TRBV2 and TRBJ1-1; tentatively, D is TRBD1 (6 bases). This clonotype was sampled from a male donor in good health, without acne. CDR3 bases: TGTGCCAGCAGCCAAGGACAGAGAAACACTGAAGCTTTCTTT. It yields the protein CASSQGQRNTEAFF.